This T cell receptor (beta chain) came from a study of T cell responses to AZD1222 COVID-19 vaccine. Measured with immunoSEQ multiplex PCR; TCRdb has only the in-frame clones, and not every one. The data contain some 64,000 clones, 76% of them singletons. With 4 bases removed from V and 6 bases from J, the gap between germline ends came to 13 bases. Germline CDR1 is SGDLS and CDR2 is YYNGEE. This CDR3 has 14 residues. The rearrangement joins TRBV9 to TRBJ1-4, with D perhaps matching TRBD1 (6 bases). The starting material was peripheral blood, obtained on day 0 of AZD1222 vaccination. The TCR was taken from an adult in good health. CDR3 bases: TGTGCCAGCAGCACTGGACAGAAATATGAAAAACTGTTTTTT. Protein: CASSTGQKYEKLFF.